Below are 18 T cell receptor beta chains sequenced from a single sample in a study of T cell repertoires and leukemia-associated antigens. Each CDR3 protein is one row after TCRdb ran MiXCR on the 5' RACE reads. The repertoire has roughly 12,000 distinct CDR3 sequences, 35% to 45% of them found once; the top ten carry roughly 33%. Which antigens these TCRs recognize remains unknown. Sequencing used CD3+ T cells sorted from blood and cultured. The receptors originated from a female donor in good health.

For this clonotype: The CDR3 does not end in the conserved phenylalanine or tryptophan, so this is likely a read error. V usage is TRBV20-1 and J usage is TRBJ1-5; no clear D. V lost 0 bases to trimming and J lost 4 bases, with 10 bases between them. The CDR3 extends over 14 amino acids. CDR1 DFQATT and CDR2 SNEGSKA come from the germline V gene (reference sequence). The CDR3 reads CSAREGLANQPQHL. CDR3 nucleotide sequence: TGCAGTGCTAGAGAGGGTCTTGCGAATCAGCCCCAGCATCTT.

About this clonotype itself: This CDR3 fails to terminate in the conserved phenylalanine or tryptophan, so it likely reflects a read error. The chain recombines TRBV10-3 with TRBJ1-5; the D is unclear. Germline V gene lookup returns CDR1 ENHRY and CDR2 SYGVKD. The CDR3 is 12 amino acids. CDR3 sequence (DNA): TGTGCCATCAGCCCGTCGGATCAGTCCCAGCATTTA. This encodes CAISPSDQSQHL.

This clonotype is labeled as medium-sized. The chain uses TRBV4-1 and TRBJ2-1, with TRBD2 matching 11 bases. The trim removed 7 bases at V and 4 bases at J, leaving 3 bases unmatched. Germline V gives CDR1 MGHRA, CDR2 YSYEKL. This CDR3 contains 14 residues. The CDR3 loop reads CASTRTSGYNEQFF. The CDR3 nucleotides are TGCGCCAGCACCCGGACTAGCGGGTACAATGAGCAGTTCTTC.

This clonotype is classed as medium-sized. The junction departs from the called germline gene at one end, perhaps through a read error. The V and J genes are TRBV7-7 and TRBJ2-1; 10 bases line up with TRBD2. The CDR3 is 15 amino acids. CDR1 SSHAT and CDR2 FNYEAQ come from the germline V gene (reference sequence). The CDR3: CASTVAGGQPNEQFF. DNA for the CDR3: TGTGCTAGCACCGTAGCGGGGGGCCAGCCCAATGAGCAGTTCTTC.

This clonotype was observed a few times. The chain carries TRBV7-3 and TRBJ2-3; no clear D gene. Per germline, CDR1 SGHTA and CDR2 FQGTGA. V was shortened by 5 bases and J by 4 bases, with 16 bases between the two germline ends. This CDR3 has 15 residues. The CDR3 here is CASSPTLGKADTQYF. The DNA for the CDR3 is TGTGCCAGCAGCCCAACACTGGGAAAGGCAGATACGCAGTATTTT.

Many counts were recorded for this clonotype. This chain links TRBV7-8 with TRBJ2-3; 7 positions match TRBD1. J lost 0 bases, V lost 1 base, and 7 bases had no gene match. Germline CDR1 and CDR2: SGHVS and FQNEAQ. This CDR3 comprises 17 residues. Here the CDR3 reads CASSLDHRGTSTDTQYF. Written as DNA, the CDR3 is TGTGCCAGCAGCTTAGATCACAGGGGAACTAGCACAGATACGCAGTATTTT.

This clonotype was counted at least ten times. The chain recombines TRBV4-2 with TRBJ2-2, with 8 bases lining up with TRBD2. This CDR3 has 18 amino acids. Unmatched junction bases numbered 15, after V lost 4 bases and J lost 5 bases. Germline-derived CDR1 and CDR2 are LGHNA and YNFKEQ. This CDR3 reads CASSRSGVLAGGTGELFF. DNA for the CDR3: TGTGCCAGCAGCCGGTCAGGGGTATTGGCGGGAGGTACCGGGGAGCTGTTTTTT.

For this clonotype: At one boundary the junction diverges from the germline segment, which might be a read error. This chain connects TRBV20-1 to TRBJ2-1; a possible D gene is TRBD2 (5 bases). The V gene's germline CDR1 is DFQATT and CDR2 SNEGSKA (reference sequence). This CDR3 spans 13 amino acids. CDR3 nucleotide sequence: TGCAGTGCCGTCTTCCGGGGATTAAATGAGCGGTTCTTC. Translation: CSAVFRGLNERFF.

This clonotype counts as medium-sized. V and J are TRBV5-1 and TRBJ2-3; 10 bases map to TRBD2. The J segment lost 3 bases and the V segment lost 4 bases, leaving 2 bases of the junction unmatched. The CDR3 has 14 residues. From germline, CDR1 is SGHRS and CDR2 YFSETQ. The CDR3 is CASSLGLATDTQYF. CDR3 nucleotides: TGCGCCAGCAGCCTGGGACTAGCGACAGATACGCAGTATTTT.

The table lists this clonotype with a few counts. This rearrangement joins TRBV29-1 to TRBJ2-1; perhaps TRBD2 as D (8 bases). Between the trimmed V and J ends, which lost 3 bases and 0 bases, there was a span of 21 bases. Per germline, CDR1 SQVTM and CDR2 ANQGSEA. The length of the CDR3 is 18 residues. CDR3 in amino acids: CSVDGRGRASDSYNEQFF. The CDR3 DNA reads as TGCAGCGTTGACGGGAGGGGGCGGGCCTCTGACTCCTACAATGAGCAGTTCTTC.

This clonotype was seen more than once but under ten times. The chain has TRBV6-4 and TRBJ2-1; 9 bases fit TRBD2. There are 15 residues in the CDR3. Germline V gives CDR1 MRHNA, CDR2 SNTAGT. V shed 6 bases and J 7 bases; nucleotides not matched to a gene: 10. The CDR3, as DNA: TGTGCCAGCAGCCCTAGTGCGGGAGGGCATAATGAGCAGTTCTTC. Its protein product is CASSPSAGGHNEQFF.

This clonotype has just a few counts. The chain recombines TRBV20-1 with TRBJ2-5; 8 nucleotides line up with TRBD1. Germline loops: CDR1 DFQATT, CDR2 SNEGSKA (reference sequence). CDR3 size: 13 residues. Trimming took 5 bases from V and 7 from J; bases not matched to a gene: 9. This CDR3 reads CSAFTRGLGTQYF. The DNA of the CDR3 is TGCAGTGCTTTTACCAGGGGGCTGGGGACCCAGTACTTC.

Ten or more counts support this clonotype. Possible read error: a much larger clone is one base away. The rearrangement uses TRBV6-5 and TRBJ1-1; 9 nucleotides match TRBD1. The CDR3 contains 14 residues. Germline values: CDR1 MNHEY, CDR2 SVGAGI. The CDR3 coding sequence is TGTGCCAGCAGTTACGGGACAGGGTTCACTGAAGCTTCCTTT. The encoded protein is CASSYGTGFTEASF.

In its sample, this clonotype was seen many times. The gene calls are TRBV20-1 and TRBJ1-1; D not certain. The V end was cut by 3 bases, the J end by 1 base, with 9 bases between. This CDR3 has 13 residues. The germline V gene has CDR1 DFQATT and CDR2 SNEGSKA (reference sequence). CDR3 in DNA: TGCAGTGCTAGGAAGGGATCGAACACTGAAGCTTTCTTT. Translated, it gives CSARKGSNTEAFF.

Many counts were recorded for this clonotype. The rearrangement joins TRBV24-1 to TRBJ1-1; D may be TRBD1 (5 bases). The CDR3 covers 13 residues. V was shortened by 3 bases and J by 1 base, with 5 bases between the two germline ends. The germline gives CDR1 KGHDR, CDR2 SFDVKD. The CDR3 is CATSDQGNTEAFF. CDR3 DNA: TGTGCCACCAGTGATCAGGGGAACACTGAAGCTTTCTTT.

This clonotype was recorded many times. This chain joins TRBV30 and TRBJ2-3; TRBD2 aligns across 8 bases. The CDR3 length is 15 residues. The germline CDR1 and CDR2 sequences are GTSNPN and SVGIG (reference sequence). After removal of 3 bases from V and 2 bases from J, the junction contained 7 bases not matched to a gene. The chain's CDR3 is CAWRRGLGYTDTQYF. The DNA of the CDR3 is TGTGCCTGGAGGAGGGGACTAGGGTACACAGATACGCAGTATTTT.

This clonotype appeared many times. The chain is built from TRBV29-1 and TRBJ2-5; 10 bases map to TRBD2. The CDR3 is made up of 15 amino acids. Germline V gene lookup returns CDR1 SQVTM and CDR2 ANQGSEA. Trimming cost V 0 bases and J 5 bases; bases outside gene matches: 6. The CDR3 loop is CSVEDRLAGVETQYF. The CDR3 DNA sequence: TGCAGCGTTGAAGATCGTCTAGCGGGAGTGGAGACCCAGTACTTC. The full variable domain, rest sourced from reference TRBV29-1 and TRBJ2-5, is SAVISQKPSRDICQRGTSLTIQCQVDSQVTMMFWYRQQPGQSLTLIATANQGSEATYESGFVIDKFPISRPNLTFSTLTVSNMSPEDSSIYLCSVEDRLAGVETQYFGPGTRLLVL.

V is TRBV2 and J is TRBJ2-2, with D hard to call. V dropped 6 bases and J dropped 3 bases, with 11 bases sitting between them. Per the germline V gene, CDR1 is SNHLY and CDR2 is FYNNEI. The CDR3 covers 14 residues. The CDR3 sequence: CASRGSGHTGELFF. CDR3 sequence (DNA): TGTGCCAGCAGGGGTTCCGGGCACACCGGGGAGCTGTTTTTT.